The TCR beta chain under discussion was sequenced for a study of T cells in Graves' hyperthyroidism and ophthalmopathy. The patients, who ranged from 18 to 65 in age, presented with newly diagnosed hyperthyroidism lasting under 2 months. Germline lookup yields CDR1 DFQATT and CDR2 SNEGSKA (reference sequence). The CDR3 is 12 residues long. The V gene lost 0 bases and the J gene lost 8 bases, with 9 bases spanning the gap. Amplification of TCR beta CDR3 regions was performed using RNA transcripts as template. Using the HTBI primer set, a first-round RT-PCR was run on the TCR CDR3. TCRdb reprocessed the multiplex PCR reads via MiXCR and lists one record per CDR3 protein. The data show roughly 170,000 distinct CDR3 sequences, about a sixth seen once. Study-level points and caveats: The model foresaw ophthalmopathy a median about 6.1 months prior to onset. Most expanded thyroid clonotypes above 0.001 also appeared in blood.

This clonotype has ten or more counts. Its antigen remains unknown. Sequencing was done on a sample of blood. This chain joins TRBV20-1 and TRBJ2-3; D remains ambiguous. This TCR was recovered from a woman between 50 and 59 years old with Graves' hyperthyroidism. DNA of the CDR3: TGCAGTGCTAGAGATATCTTTTCTACGCAGTATTTT. It encodes CSARDIFSTQYF.